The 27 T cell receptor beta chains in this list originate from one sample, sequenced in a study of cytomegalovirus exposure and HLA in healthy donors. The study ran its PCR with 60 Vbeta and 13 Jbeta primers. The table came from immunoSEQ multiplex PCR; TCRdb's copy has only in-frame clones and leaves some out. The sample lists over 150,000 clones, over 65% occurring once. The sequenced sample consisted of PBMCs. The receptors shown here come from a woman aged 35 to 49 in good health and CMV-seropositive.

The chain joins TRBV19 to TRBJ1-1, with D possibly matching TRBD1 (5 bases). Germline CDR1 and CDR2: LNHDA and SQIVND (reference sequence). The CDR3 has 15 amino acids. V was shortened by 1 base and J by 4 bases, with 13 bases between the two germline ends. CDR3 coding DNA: TGTGCCAGTAGTATAGTGGGGCAAGACGCCACTGAAGCTTTCTTT. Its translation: CASSIVGQDATEAFF.

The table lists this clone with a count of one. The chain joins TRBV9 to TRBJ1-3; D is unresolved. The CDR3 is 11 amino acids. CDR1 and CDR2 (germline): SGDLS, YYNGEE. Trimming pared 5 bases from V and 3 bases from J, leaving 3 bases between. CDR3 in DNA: TGTGCCAGCAGGAGTGGAAACACCATATATTTT. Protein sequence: CASRSGNTIYF.

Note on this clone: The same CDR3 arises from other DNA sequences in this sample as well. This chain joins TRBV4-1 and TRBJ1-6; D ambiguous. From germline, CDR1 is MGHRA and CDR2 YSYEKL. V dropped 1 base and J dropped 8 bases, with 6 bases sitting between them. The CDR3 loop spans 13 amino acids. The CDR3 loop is CASSQVLDSPLHF. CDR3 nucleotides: TGCGCCAGCAGCCAAGTCCTCGATTCACCCCTCCACTTT.

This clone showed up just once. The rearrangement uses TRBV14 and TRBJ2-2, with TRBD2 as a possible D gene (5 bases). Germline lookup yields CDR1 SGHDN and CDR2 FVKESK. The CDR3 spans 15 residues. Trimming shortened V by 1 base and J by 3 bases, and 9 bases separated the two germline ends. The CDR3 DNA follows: TGTGCCAGCAGCCAAGTAGGGAGCTACACCGGGGAGCTGTTTTTT. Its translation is CASSQVGSYTGELFF.

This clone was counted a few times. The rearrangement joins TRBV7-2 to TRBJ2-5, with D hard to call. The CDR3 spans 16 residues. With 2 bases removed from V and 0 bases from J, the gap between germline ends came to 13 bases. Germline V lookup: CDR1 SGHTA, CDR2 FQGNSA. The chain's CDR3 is CASSLMSGPYQETQYF. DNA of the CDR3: TGTGCCAGCAGCTTAATGTCCGGTCCGTACCAAGAGACCCAGTACTTC.

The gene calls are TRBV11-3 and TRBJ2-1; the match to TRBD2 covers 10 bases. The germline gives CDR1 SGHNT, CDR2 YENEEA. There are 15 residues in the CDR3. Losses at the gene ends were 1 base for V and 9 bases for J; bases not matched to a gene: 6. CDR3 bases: TGTGCCAGCAGCTTAGGCCTAGCGGGAGAGAGTGAGCAGTTCTTC. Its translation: CASSLGLAGESEQFF. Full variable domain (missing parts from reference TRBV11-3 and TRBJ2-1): EAGVVQSPRYKIIEKKQPVAFWCNPISGHNTLYWYLQNLGQGPELLIRYENEEAVDDSQLPKDRFSAERLKGVDSTLKIQPAELGDSAVYLCASSLGLAGESEQFFGPGTRLTVL.

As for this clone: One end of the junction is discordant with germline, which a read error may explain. In nucleotides, the CDR3 is TGTGCCAGTAGTATGAACGGTGCTAACTATGGCTACCCCTTC. Translating gives CASSMNGANYGYPF. This chain joins TRBV19 and TRBJ1-2, with D unclear. Germline-derived CDR1 and CDR2 are LNHDA and SQIVND (reference sequence). The CDR3 consists of 14 residues.

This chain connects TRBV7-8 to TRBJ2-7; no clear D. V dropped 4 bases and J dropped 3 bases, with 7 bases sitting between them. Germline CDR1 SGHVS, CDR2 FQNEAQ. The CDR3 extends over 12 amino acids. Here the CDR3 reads CASSSTRYEQYF. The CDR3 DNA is TGTGCCAGCAGCTCCACGCGCTACGAGCAGTACTTC.

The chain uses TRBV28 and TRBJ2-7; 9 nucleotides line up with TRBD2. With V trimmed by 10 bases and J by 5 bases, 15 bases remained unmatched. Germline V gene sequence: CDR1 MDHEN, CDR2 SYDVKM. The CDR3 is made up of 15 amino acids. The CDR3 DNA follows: TGTGCCACCCTAAGCCTAGCGGGGCAGATGGACGAGCAGTACTTC. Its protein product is CATLSLAGQMDEQYF. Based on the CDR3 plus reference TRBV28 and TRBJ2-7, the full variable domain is DVKVTQSSRYLVKRTGEKVFLECVQDMDHENMFWYRQDPGLGLRLIYFSYDVKMKEKGDIPEGYSVSREKKERFSLILESASTNQTSMYLCATLSLAGQMDEQYFGPGTRLTVT.

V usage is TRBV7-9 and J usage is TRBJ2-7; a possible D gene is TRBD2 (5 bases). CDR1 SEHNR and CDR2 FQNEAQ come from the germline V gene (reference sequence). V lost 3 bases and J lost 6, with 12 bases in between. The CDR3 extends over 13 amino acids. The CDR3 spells CASSFELVGEQYF. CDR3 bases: TGTGCCAGCAGCTTTGAACTAGTTGGCGAGCAGTACTTC.

In DNA, the CDR3 is TGTGCCAGCCGGACTCGACGCAGCGAGCAGTACTTC. It specifies CASRTRRSEQYF. The chain uses TRBV2 and TRBJ2-7; possible D gene TRBD2, 5 bases. Germline V lookup: CDR1 SNHLY, CDR2 FYNNEI. The CDR3 length is 12 residues. Trimming stripped 8 bases from V and 6 bases from J, with 14 bases between.

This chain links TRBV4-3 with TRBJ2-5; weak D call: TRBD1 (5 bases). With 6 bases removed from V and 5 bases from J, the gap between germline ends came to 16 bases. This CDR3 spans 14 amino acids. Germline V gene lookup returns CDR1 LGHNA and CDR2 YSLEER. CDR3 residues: CASSPTTGDETQYF. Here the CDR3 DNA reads TGCGCCAGCAGTCCAACCACAGGTGATGAGACCCAGTACTTC.

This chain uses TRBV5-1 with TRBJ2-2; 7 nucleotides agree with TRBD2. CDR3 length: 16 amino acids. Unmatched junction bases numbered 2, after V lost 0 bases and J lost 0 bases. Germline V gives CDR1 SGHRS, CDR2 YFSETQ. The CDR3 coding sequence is TGCGCCAGCAGCTTGGACCTAGCGGCGAACACCGGGGAGCTGTTTTTT. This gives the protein CASSLDLAANTGELFF.

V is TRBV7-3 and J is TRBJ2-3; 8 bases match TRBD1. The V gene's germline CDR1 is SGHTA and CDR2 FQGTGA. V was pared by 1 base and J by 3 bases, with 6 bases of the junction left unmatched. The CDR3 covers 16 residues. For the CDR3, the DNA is TGTGCCAGCAGCTTAAACCCCGGACAGGGTACAGATACGCAGTATTTT. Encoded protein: CASSLNPGQGTDTQYF.

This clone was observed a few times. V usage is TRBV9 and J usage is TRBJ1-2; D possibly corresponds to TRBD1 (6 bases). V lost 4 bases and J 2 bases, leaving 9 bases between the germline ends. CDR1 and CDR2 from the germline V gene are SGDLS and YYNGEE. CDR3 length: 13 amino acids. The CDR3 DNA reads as TGTGCCAGCAGCTTGGACAGCAACTATGGCTACACCTTC. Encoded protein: CASSLDSNYGYTF.

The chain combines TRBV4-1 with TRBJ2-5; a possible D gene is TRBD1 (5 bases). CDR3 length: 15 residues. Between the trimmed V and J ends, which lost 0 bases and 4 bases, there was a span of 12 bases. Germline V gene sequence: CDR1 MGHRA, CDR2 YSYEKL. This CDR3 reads CASSQEGVRGETQYF. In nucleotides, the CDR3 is TGCGCCAGCAGCCAAGAAGGGGTTAGGGGAGAGACCCAGTACTTC.

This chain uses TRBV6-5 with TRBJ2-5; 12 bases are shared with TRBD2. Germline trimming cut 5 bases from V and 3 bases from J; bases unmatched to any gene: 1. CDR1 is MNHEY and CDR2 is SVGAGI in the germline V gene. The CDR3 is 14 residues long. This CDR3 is CASSRTSGKETQYF. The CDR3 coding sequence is TGTGCCAGCAGTCGGACTAGCGGGAAAGAGACCCAGTACTTC.

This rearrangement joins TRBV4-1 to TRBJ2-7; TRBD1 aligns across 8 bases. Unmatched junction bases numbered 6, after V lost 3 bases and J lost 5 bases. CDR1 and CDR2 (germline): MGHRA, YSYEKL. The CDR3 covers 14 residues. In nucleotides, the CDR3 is TGCGCCAGCAGCCAGACAGGGGCTATCGACGAGCAGTACTTC. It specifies CASSQTGAIDEQYF.

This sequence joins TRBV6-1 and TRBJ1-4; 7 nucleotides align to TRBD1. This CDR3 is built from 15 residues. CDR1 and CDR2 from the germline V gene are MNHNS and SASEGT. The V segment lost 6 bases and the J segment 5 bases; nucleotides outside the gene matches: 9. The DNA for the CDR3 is TGTGCCAGCAGGGCCGACAGGGCTTACAATGAAAAACTGTTTTTT. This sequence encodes CASRADRAYNEKLFF.

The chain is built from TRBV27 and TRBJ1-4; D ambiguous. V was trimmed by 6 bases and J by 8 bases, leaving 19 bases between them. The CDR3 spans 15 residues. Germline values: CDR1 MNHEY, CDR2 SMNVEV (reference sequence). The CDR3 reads CASSGRAATAEKLFF. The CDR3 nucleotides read TGTGCCAGCAGCGGGCGAGCGGCCACCGCCGAAAAACTGTTTTTT.

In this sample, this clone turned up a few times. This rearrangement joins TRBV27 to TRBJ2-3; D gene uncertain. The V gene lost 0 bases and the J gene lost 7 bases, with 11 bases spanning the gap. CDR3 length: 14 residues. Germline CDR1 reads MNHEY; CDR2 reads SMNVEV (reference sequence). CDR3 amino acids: CASSLSGDPYTQYF. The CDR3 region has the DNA TGTGCCAGCAGTTTATCGGGCGATCCATATACGCAGTATTTT.

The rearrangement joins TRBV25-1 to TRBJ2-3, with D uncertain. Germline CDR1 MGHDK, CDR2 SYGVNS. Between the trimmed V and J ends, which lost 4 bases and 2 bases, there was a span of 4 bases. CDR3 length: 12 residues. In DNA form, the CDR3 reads TGTGCCAGCAGTGCCAACACAGATACGCAGTATTTT. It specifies CASSANTDTQYF. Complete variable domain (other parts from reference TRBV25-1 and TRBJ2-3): EADIYQTPRYLVIGTGKKITLECSQTMGHDKMYWYQQDPGMELHLIHYSYGVNSTEKGDLSSESTVSRIRTEHFPLTLESARPSHTSQYLCASSANTDTQYFGPGTRLTVL.

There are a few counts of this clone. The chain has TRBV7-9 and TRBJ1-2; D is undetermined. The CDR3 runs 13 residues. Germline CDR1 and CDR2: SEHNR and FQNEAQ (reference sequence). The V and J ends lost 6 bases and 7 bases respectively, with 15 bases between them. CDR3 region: CASRESEGGGYTF. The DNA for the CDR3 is TGTGCCAGCAGAGAGTCGGAGGGCGGTGGCTACACCTTC. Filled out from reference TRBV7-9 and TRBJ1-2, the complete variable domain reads DTGVSQNPRHKITKRGQNVTFRCDPISEHNRLYWYRQTLGQGPEFLTYFQNEAQLEKSRLLSDRFSAERPKGSFSTLEIQRTEQGDSAMYLCASRESEGGGYTFGSGTRLTVV.

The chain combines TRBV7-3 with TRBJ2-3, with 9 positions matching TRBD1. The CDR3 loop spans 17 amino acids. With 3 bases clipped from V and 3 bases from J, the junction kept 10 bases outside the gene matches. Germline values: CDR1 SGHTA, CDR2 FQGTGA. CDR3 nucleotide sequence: TGTGCCAGCAGCTTCCAACCGACAGGGGGTAAAACAGATACGCAGTATTTT. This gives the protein CASSFQPTGGKTDTQYF.

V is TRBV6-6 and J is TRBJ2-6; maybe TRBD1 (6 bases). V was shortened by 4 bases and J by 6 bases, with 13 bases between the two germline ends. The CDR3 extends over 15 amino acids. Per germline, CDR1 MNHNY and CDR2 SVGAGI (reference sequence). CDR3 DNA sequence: TGTGCCAGCAGTTCCATTGGACAGCTGGCCAACGTCCTGACTTTC. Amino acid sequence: CASSSIGQLANVLTF.

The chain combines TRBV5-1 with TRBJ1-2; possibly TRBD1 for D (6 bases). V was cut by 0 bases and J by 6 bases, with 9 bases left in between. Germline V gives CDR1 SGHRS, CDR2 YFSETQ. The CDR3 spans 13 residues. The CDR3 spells CASSLAGANGYTF. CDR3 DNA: TGCGCCAGCAGCTTGGCAGGGGCGAATGGCTACACCTTC.

The CDR3 loop is CASHTRNTGELFF. In DNA, the CDR3 is TGTGCCAGCCACACCAGAAACACCGGGGAGCTGTTTTTT. This chain uses TRBV28 with TRBJ2-2, with D hard to call. The CDR3 covers 13 residues. The V gene lost 8 bases and the J gene lost 2 bases, with 9 bases spanning the gap. Per germline, CDR1 MDHEN and CDR2 SYDVKM.